The next 2 T cell receptor beta chains were all read from a single sample in a study of CXCR3-negative and CXCR3-positive naive CD8 T cells. The TRB cDNA libraries were prepared by 5' RACE with UMI labels. TCRdb re-called the 5' RACE reads and catalogs CDR3 proteins one per entry, DNA excluded. This sample carries 50,000 to 60,000 distinct CDR3 sequences, with 0.42% going to the ten biggest clones. Sequenced input: naive CXCR3- CD8+ T cells from blood. Sample subset: CD45RO-CCR7+CD27+CD95- naive CD8+ T cells lacking CXCR3 (TNR3-). These receptors were taken from a human donor in good health. Some clones in this sample may be carry-over from other donors' samples.

The chain couples TRBV6-6 to TRBJ2-2; TCRdb returns TRBD2, unconfirmable since there is no DNA. The CDR3 has 14 residues. Per the germline V gene, CDR1 is MNHNY and CDR2 is SVGAGI (reference sequence). CDR3: CATSIPRGTGELFF.

J is TRBJ1-4 and V is TRBV25-1. Per the germline V gene, CDR1 is MGHDK and CDR2 is SYGVNS. The CDR3 runs 16 residues. The CDR3 sequence: CASSEFVGTTNEKLFF.